Reported below is one TCR beta chain. Its cognate antigen is unknown. PCR amplification relied on 60 Vbeta primers (plus 13 Jbeta primers). This table comes from immunoSEQ multiplex PCR, and its TCRdb copy is limited to in-frame clones, with some not included. This table has fewer than 200,000 clones, around 75% appearing once. The record originates from a study of cytomegalovirus exposure and HLA in healthy donors. Study outcomes and limitations: In vitro experiments confirmed that three CMV-associated chains were specific for CMV antigens.

The clonotype was recovered from a woman aged 25 to 39 in good health and CMV-seronegative. Sequences were obtained from PBMCs.

CDR3 sequence reads: CASSLLLLEGEVNEQFF. The DNA of the CDR3 is TGTGCCAGCAGCTTACTGCTTTTAGAGGGTGAAGTAAATGAGCAGTTCTTC. The V gene is TRBV5-6, the J gene TRBJ2-1; possibly TRBD2 for D (5 bases). Germline CDR1 and CDR2: SGHDT and YYEEEE. There are 17 residues in the CDR3. V lost 2 bases and J lost 7, with 22 bases in between.